Below, 21 T cell receptor beta chains from the same sample are listed, as sequenced in a study of T cells after yellow fever vaccination. From the 5' RACE reads, TCRdb called clonotypes with MiXCR, one entry per CDR3 protein. The sample contains some 670,000 distinct CDR3 sequences, approximately 13% of which appear only once. The input for sequencing was PBMCs, taken on the day of the yellow fever booster vaccination. The receptors originated from a man aged 25-40 years who received the YFV17D yellow fever vaccine.

The chain joins TRBV7-2 to TRBJ2-1; TRBD2 matches 8 bases. This CDR3 region has 18 residues. Germline V gene lookup returns CDR1 SGHTA and CDR2 FQGNSA. V shed 0 bases, J shed 7 bases, and the junction held 14 bases outside the gene matches. The CDR3 DNA sequence: TGTGCCAGCAGCTTAGCGCATCAACTAGCGGACTTAGGTAATGAGCAGTTCTTC. Amino acid sequence: CASSLAHQLADLGNEQFF.

The table lists this clonotype with a few counts. This chain connects TRBV5-1 to TRBJ2-7, with D uncertain. The CDR3 covers 12 residues. V lost 0 bases, J lost 6 bases, and 7 bases lay in between. In germline, CDR1 is SGHRS, CDR2 YFSETQ. The chain's CDR3 is CASSLDSIEQYF. The CDR3 coding sequence is TGCGCCAGCAGCTTGGATTCAATCGAGCAGTACTTC.

The chain combines TRBV10-3 with TRBJ2-1; TRBD2 aligns across 7 bases. V was pared by 0 bases and J by 4 bases, with 3 bases of the junction left unmatched. Germline V gives CDR1 ENHRY, CDR2 SYGVKD. This CDR3 comprises 15 residues. CDR3 loop: CAISESRESYNEQFF. CDR3 bases: TGTGCCATCAGTGAGTCGCGGGAGTCTTACAATGAGCAGTTCTTC.

This clonotype was observed at least ten times. The chain uses TRBV7-8 and TRBJ2-1; D gene ambiguous. This CDR3 region has 12 residues. The ends were cut back, 4 bases at V and 10 bases at J, with 11 bases in the middle. CDR1 and CDR2 (germline): SGHVS, FQNEAQ. CDR3 DNA: TGTGCCAGCAGCTCTCCTCCTGGGGAGCAGTTCTTC. It specifies CASSSPPGEQFF. The full variable domain, in which reference TRBV7-8 and TRBJ2-1 provide the parts outside the CDR3, is GAGVSQSPRYKVAKRGQDVALRCDPISGHVSLFWYQQALGQGPEFLTYFQNEAQLDKSGLPSDRFFAERPEGSVSTLKIQRTQQEDSAVYLCASSSPPGEQFFGPGTRLTVL.

The chain recombines TRBV20-1 with TRBJ2-2; possibly TRBD1 for D (5 bases). V lost 2 bases to trimming and J lost 7 bases, with 14 bases between them. CDR1 is DFQATT and CDR2 is SNEGSKA in the germline V gene (reference sequence). The CDR3 runs to 14 residues. CDR3 in amino acids: CSARKPQGIGELFF. The CDR3 nucleotides are TGCAGTGCTAGAAAACCTCAGGGAATCGGGGAGCTGTTTTTT.

This clonotype was counted only a few times. This rearrangement joins TRBV7-9 to TRBJ2-7; no firm D call. The CDR3 has 14 amino acids. Trimming cost V 0 bases and J 6 bases, with 12 bases left between them. Germline values: CDR1 SEHNR, CDR2 FQNEAQ (reference sequence). CDR3 sequence reads: CASSLATLTGEQYF. CDR3 nucleotide sequence: TGTGCCAGCAGCTTAGCCACCCTAACTGGCGAGCAGTACTTC.

This clonotype came up a few times. J is TRBJ2-3 and V is TRBV4-3, with TRBD2 matching 7 bases. V gave up 0 bases and J gave up 3 bases; unmatched junction bases: 9. The length of the CDR3 is 17 residues. Germline-derived CDR1 and CDR2 are LGHNA and YSLEER. The CDR3 DNA reads as TGCGCCAGCAGCCAAGATCTTCGCGGGAGCGCAACAGATACGCAGTATTTT. Encoded protein: CASSQDLRGSATDTQYF.

The chain carries TRBV20-1 and TRBJ2-1; D gene ambiguous. Germline CDR1 is DFQATT and CDR2 is SNEGSKA (reference sequence). The CDR3 runs 11 residues. Deletions cut 8 bases from V and 4 bases from J, with 9 bases between. CDR3 protein: CSRVLYNEQFF. The CDR3 region has the DNA TGCAGTCGGGTCCTTTACAATGAGCAGTTCTTC.

This sequence joins TRBV28 and TRBJ2-7, with D possibly called TRBD1 or TRBD2 (5 bases each). Between the trimmed V and J ends, which lost 7 bases and 7 bases, there was a span of 20 bases. Germline V lookup: CDR1 MDHEN, CDR2 SYDVKM. This CDR3 has 14 amino acids. In DNA, the CDR3 is TGTGCCAGCACCCCCGGGGCGGCGCAAGTGGAGCAGTACTTC. Amino acids: CASTPGAAQVEQYF.

This chain uses TRBV6-1 with TRBJ1-2; D uncertain. Per the germline V gene, CDR1 is MNHNS and CDR2 is SASEGT. The CDR3 spans 12 residues. V gave up 11 bases and J gave up 3 bases, with 13 bases separating them. The CDR3 is CAVSRRDYGYTF. The CDR3 DNA sequence: TGTGCCGTCTCCCGGCGGGACTATGGCTACACCTTC.

This clonotype was seen a handful of times. The chain couples TRBV10-3 to TRBJ2-3, with 7 positions matching TRBD1. V trimming: 3 bases; J trimming: 4 bases; junction bases outside the gene matches: 13. Germline CDR1 ENHRY, CDR2 SYGVKD. This CDR3 is 17 amino acids long. The CDR3 is CAISDPRQRGQADTQYF. The CDR3 nucleotides read TGTGCCATCAGTGATCCACGTCAGAGAGGACAGGCAGATACGCAGTATTTT.

This clonotype was counted only a few times. Written as DNA, the CDR3 is TGCGCCAGCAGCTTAAGCGGGAGGGCCGATGAGCAGTTCTTC. It encodes CASSLSGRADEQFF. V gene TRBV5-1 combines with J gene TRBJ2-1; 10 nucleotides match TRBD2. CDR1 is SGHRS, CDR2 YFSETQ, per germline. The CDR3 has 14 residues. V was clipped by 2 bases and J by 8 bases; unmatched bases: 4.

The rearrangement uses TRBV6-1 and TRBJ2-1, with D uncertain. The CDR3 has 16 residues. The V end lost 6 bases, the J end lost 4 bases, and 19 bases lay between the germline ends. Germline loops: CDR1 MNHNS, CDR2 SASEGT. In DNA, the CDR3 is TGTGCCAGCAGAGACCACTCAGCGCGCGTATACAATGAGCAGTTCTTC. This codes for CASRDHSARVYNEQFF.

V usage is TRBV12-3 or TRBV12-4 and J usage is TRBJ2-3; D is perhaps TRBD2 (6 bases). This CDR3 region has 16 residues. V dropped 5 bases and J dropped 6 bases, with 21 bases sitting between them. The CDR3 reads CASSNPRVEGRDTQYF. CDR3 bases: TGTGCCAGCAGTAACCCCCGGGTGGAGGGAAGGGATACGCAGTATTTT.

The V and J genes are TRBV19 and TRBJ2-1; 7 bases are shared with TRBD1. This CDR3 spans 14 amino acids. Germline V gene data show CDR1 as LNHDA and CDR2 as SQIVND (reference sequence). Trimming removed 6 bases from V and 5 bases from J; junction bases left unmatched: 7. The CDR3 coding sequence is TGTGCCAGTAGCGCCGGGACAGATAACAATGAGCAGTTCTTC. Its protein product is CASSAGTDNNEQFF.

This clonotype came up a few times. J is TRBJ2-7 and V is TRBV12-3 or TRBV12-4; a possible D gene is TRBD2 (6 bases). There are 14 residues in the CDR3. Trimming shortened V by 5 bases and J by 5 bases, and 16 bases separated the two germline ends. The CDR3 region is CASSLGSGAHEQYF. CDR3 in DNA: TGTGCCAGCAGTCTAGGTAGCGGAGCCCACGAGCAGTACTTC.

V gene TRBV10-3 combines with J gene TRBJ2-3, with a weak D call TRBD2 (6 bases). The V and J ends lost 11 bases and 2 bases respectively, with 14 bases between them. This CDR3 region has 13 residues. Germline CDR1 is ENHRY and CDR2 is SYGVKD. DNA of the CDR3: TGTGCCGCCATAGCGGACCCCACAGATACGCAGTATTTT. Translation gives CAAIADPTDTQYF.

This chain connects TRBV6-1 to TRBJ2-6; D is possibly TRBD1 (6 bases). Trimming pared 6 bases from V and 4 bases from J, leaving 13 bases between. The CDR3 loop spans 15 amino acids. Germline CDR1 and CDR2: MNHNS and SASEGT. The DNA for the CDR3 is TGTGCCAGCAGAATCACAGGGACCGGGGCCAACGTCCTGACTTTC. Amino acids: CASRITGTGANVLTF.

Only a few counts were recorded for this clonotype. V gene TRBV6-2 or TRBV6-3 combines with J gene TRBJ2-1; 11 bases match TRBD2. The ends lost 2 bases at V and 7 bases at J; junction bases unmatched: 4. The CDR3 is 15 residues long. Germline V lookup: CDR1 MNHEY, CDR2 SVGEGT. The CDR3 DNA reads TGTGCCAGCAGTTACCTAGCGGGAGGTGGAAATGAGCAGTTCTTC. Its translation is CASSYLAGGGNEQFF.

This chain joins TRBV29-1 and TRBJ2-4; D gene uncertain. Germline CDR1 SQVTM, CDR2 ANQGSEA. Trimming shortened V by 4 bases and J by 7 bases, and 8 bases separated the two germline ends. This CDR3 spans 11 amino acids. CDR3 loop: CSVALGNIQYF. The CDR3, as DNA: TGCAGCGTTGCTCTGGGTAACATTCAGTACTTC.

CDR3 in DNA: TGCGCCAGCAGCGGGAAGGCGGGCACAGATACGCAGTATTTT. Residues: CASSGKAGTDTQYF. The chain carries TRBV4-3 and TRBJ2-3; D not resolved. The CDR3 covers 14 residues. In germline, CDR1 is LGHNA, CDR2 YSLEER. V lost 5 bases to trimming and J lost 1 base, with 10 bases between them.